This TCR beta chain was retrieved from a study of human T cells and chemical hapten exposure. Time point described: pre-sensitization, week 0. Treatment here: therapeutic diphenylcyclopropenone sensitization with weekly scalp DPC. MiXCR was run by TCRdb on the RACE reads, yielding one entry per CDR3 protein. The repertoire holds under 300,000 distinct CDR3 sequences, with roughly 7.7% as singletons. Germline assignment: CDR1 SQVTM and CDR2 ANQGSEA. This CDR3 region has 16 residues. Trimming took 0 bases from V and 0 from J, leaving 14 bases between them. The chain recombines TRBV29-1 with TRBJ1-1; no firm D call. The clonotype comes from a man in his late teens or twenties with alopecia areata. Some clones in this sample may be carry-over from other donors' samples. The starting material was whole blood, obtained in connection with sensitization to the hapten diphenylcyclopropenone (DPC). The CDR3 protein is CSVEDDVRGLNTEAFF. The CDR3 DNA reads TGCAGCGTTGAAGATGACGTCAGAGGGTTGAACACTGAAGCTTTCTTT.